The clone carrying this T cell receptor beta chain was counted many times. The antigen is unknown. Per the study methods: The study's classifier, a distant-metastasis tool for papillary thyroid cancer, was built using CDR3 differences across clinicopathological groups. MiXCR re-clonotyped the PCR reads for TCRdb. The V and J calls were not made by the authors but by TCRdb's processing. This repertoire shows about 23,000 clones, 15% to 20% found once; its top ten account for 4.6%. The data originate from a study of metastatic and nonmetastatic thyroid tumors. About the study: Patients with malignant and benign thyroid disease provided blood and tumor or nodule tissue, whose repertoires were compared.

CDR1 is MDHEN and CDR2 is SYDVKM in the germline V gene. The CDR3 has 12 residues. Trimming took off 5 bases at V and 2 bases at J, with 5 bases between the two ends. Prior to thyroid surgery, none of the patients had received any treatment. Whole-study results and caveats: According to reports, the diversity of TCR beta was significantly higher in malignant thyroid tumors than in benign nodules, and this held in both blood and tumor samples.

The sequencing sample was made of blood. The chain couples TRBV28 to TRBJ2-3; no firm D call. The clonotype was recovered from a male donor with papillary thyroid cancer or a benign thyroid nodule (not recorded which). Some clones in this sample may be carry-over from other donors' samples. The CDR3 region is CASSLLTDTQYF. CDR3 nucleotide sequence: TGTGCCAGCAGTCTTCTCACAGATACGCAGTATTTT.